This T cell receptor beta chain is drawn from a study of blood T cell repertoires in COVID-19. Individuals aged about 18 to 95 years were recruited from fewer than 25 US areas. Two negative PCRs, clearance, or symptom resolution were required of recovered Cohort 3 donors. Under the authors' procedure: Amplification of reference gene primers was used by the study to estimate nucleated cell counts. The protocol was immunoSEQ multiplex PCR, while the TCRdb copy is restricted to in-frame clones and leaves out a portion. The D gene and trimming were derived from the DNA, and the V and J assignments and clone size from that table. This repertoire shows approximately 200,000 clones, roughly 85% found once; its top ten account for under 20%. There are 17 residues in the CDR3. J gave up 5 bases and V 6 bases, and 16 bases lay outside the gene matches. The germline V gene encodes CDR1 MDHEN and CDR2 SYDVKM.

This TCR was recovered from a middle-aged man who had recovered from COVID-19. The rearrangement joins TRBV28 to TRBJ2-5; 9 bases are shared with TRBD2. The sequenced sample was PBMCs or T cells enriched from blood (not recorded which). CDR3: CASRALGASGKLETQYF. In DNA form, the CDR3 reads TGTGCCAGCAGAGCCCTCGGGGCTAGCGGGAAATTGGAGACCCAGTACTTC.